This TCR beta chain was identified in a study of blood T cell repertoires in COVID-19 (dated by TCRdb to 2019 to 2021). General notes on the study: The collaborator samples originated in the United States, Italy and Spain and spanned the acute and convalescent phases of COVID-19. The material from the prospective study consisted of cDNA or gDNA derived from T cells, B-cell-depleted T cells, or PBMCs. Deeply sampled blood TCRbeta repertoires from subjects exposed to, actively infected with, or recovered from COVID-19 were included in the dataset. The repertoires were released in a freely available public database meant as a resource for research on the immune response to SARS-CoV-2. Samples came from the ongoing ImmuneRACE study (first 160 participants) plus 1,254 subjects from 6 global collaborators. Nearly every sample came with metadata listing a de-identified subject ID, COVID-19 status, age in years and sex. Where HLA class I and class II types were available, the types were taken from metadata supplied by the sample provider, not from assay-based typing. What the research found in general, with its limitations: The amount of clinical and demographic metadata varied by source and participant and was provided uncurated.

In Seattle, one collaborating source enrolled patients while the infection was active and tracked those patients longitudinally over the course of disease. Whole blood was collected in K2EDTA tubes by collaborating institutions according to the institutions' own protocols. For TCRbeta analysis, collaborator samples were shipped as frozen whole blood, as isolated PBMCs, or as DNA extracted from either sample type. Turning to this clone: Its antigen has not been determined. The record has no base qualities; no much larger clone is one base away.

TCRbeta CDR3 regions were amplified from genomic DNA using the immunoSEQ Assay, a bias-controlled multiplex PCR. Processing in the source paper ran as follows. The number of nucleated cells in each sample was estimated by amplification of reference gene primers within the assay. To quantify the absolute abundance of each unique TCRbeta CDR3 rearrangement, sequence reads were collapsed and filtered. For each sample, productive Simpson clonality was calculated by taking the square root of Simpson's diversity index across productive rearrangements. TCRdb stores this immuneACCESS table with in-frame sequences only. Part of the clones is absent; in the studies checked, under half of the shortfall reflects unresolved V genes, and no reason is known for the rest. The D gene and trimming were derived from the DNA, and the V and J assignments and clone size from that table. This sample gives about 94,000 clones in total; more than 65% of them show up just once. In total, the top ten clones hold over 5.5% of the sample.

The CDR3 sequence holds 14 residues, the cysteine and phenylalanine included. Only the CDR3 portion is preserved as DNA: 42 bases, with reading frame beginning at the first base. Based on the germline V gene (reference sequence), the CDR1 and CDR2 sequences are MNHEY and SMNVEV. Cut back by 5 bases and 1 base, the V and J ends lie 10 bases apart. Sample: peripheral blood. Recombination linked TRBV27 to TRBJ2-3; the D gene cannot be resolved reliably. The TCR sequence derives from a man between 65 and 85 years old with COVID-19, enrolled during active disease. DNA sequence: TGTGCCAGCAGTCCGAACTTCGGCACAGATACGCAGTATTTT. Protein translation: CASSPNFGTDTQYF.